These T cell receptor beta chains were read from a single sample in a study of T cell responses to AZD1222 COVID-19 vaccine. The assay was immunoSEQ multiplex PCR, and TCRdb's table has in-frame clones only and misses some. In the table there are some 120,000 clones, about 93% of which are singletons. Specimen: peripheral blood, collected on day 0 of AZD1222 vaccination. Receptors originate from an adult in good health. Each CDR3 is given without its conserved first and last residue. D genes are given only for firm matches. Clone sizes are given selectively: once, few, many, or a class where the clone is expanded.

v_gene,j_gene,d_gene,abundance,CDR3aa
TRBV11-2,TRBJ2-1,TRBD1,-,ASSPQGAGEQF
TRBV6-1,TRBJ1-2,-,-,ASSESRVYGYT
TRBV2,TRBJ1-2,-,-,ASKRDINYGYT
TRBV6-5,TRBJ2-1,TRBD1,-,ASRSGTAEQF
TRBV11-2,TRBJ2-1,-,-,ASSSGPYNEQF
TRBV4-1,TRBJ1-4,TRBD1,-,ASSQDRGSGGEIEKLF
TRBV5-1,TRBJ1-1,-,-,ASSVGPVNTEAF
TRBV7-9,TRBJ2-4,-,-,ASSRKPPAKNIQY
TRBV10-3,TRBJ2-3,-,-,AISGRVPGLPDTQY
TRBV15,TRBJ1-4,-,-,ATSRLTADEKLF
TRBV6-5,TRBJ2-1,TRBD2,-,ASSYLGLANEQF
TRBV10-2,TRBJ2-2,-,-,ASIRATNTGELF
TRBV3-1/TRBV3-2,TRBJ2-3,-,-,ASSQEASTTDTQY
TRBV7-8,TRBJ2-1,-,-,ASSPAGGWTEQF
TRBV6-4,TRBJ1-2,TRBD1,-,ASSEETGTGYGYT
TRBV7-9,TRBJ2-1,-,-,ASSLDPGFYNEQF
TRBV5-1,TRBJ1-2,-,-,ASSLEIGHSYGYT
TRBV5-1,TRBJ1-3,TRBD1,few,ASSLVGQGNTIY
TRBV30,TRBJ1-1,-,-,AGTYGAVNTEAF
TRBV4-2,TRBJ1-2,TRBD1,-,ASSLAGGADGYT
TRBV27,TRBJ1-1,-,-,FTSVTEAF
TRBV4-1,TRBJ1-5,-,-,ASSHSHPTGRNSNQPQH
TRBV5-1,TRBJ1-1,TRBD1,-,ASSTGQGAVAF
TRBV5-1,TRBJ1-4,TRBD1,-,ASSQGQGNEKLF
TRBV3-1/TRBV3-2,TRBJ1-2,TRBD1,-,ASSQGGAGGFDGYT
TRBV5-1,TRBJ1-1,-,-,ASSLVSSRFTEAF
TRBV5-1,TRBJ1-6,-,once,ASTPGSWGNNSPLH
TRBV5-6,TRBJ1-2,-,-,ASSRVTLNYGYT
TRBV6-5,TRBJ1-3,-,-,ASRRQESSGNTIY
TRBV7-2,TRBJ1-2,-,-,ASRVAPGFYGYT
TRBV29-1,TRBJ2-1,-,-,SVVGEEQF
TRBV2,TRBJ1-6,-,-,ASRRRGANSPLH
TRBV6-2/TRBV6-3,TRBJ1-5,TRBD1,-,ASNPTGGANQPQH
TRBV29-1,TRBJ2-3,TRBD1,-,SARQGSFTDTQY
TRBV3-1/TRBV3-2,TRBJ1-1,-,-,ASSFRDLGAF
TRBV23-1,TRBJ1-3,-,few,ASSLTDSALMGNTIY
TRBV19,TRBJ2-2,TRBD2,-,ASKEGSGAWELF
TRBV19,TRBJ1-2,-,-,ASSVGPRGYGYT
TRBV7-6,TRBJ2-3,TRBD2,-,ASSLSGGLTDTQY
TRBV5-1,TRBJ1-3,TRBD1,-,ASSLADRAGNTIY
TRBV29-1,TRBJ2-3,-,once,SVVPTGDTQY
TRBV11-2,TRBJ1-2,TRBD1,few,ASSPTGQGSYGYT
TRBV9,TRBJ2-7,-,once,ASSVQDLSYEQY
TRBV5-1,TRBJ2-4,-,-,ASSYGDPLAKNIQY
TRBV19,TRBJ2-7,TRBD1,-,ASSTPGQKVYEQY
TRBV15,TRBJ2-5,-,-,ATSRGRGQETQY
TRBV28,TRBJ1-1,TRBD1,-,ASRIQGFEAF
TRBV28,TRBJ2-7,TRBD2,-,ASSPLKGLAGVYEQY